The sequence of this T cell receptor beta chain was determined in a study of cytomegalovirus exposure and HLA in healthy donors. The study's findings and limits: A later analysis appeared to link common viral pathogens to several of the most significant clusters.

This clone has just a few counts. Its cognate antigen is unknown. 60 Vbeta and 13 Jbeta primers were used in PCR. The protocol was immunoSEQ multiplex PCR, while the TCRdb copy is restricted to in-frame clones and leaves out a portion. The data hold around 130,000 clones, with approximately 85% observed a single time. The germline CDR1 and CDR2 sequences are SGHTA and FQGNSA. V lost 2 bases and J lost 1, with 3 bases in between. The CDR3 consists of 13 residues. This TCR came from a woman in her thirties in good health and CMV-seropositive. V gene TRBV7-2 combines with J gene TRBJ1-5, with D uncertain. Sequenced sample: PBMCs. CDR3 nucleotide sequence: TGTGCCAGCAGCTTACGGAGCAATCAGCCCCAGCATTTT. It specifies CASSLRSNQPQHF.